This TCR beta chain came from a study of T cell changes during pregnancy in multiple sclerosis (dated by TCRdb to between 2018 and 2021). Some background on the complete study: The study looked at changes in the T cell repertoire across pregnancy in women with multiple sclerosis.

This clone has just one count. Its binding antigen is unknown. No base quality information exists; no much larger clone differs at one position. The library was prepared using the immunoSEQ multiplex PCR assay. Drawn from immuneACCESS, this table holds only the in-frame rearrangements with V and J called that TCRdb kept. Clones are partly lost; checked studies trace under half to an unresolved V gene and leave the rest unexplained. The sample includes around 50,000 clones, with about 92% observed a single time. The top ten hold more than 3% of the sample. V and J are truncated by 3 bases and 0 bases respectively, leaving an intervening sequence of 10 bases. From the germline V gene, CDR1 is LGHNA and CDR2 is YSLEER. The CDR3, cysteine through phenylalanine, is 15 amino acids long. Solely the CDR3 DNA is kept, with 45 bases framed from the first base.

The chain is assembled from TRBV4-3 and TRBJ2-3, with no confidently assigned D gene. This TCR derives from a female donor with multiple sclerosis, enrolled in a pregnancy study. The sequencing used CD8+ T cells from peripheral blood mononuclear cells, collected in the second trimester of pregnancy. The DNA reads as follows: TGCGCCAGCAGCCAGGGTCAGGCTAGCACAGATACGCAGTATTTT. Its protein reads: CASSQGQASTDTQYF.